This TCR beta chain was found in a study of beta chain features in type 1 diabetes. General study findings and limits: Lower insertion and higher deletion counts appeared at VDJ junctions in type 1 diabetes patients. An over-representation of cells with high TCR expression could result from cDNA sequencing.

Reverse transcription of all isolated RNA meant that expressed TCRB transcripts were sequenced. Repertoires were generated with immunoSEQ multiplex PCR, while TCRdb's copy carries only in-frame clones and drops some. The sample includes about 260,000 clones, about 71% of them seen just once. All of the sorted populations showed purity greater than 95%. The V gene lost 3 bases and the J gene lost 0 bases, with 18 bases spanning the gap. Germline V gene sequence: CDR1 ENHRY, CDR2 SYGVKD. The CDR3 runs 18 residues. This clone was detected only once. The target antigen is unknown. The receptor's source is a man aged 25-45 years in good health. The chain employs TRBV10-3 and TRBJ2-1; no clear D gene. Sequenced material: naive CD4+ T cells from blood. CDR3 nucleotide sequence: TGTGCCATCAGTGAAGCTAGTGATGTCTCACGCTCCTACAATGAGCAGTTCTTC. Encoded protein: CAISEASDVSRSYNEQFF.